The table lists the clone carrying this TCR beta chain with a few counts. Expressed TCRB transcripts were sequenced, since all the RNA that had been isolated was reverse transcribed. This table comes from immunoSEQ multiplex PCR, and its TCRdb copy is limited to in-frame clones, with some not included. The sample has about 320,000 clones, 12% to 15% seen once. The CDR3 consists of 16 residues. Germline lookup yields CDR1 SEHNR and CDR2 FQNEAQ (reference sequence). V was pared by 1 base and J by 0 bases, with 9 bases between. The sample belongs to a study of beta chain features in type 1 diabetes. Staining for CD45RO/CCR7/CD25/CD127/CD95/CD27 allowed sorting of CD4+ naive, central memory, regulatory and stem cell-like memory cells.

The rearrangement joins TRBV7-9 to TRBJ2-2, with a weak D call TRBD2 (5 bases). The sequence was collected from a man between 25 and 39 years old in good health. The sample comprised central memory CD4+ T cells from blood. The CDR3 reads CASSLGVATNTGELFF. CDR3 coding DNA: TGTGCCAGCAGCTTAGGGGTAGCGACGAACACCGGGGAGCTGTTTTTT. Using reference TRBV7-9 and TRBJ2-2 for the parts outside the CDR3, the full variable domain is DTGVSQNPRHKITKRGQNVTFRCDPISEHNRLYWYRQTLGQGPEFLTYFQNEAQLEKSRLLSDRFSAERPKGSFSTLEIQRTEQGDSAMYLCASSLGVATNTGELFFGEGSRLTVL.